This is a list of T cell receptor beta chains from one sample in a study of blood T cell repertoires in COVID-19. Profiled with immunoSEQ multiplex PCR; TCRdb holds only in-frame clones, not every one. The sample carries more than 200,000 clones, around 84% recorded once. Sequenced: PBMCs or T cells enriched from blood (not recorded which). The receptors were sampled from a young man with acute COVID-19. Both conserved end residues are trimmed from each CDR3.

CDR3 length: 11; V gene: TRBV6-5; CDR3 protein: ASSYHSSTEAF
CDR3 length: 13; V gene: TRBV6-5; CDR3 protein: ASKSLTGGNSPLH
CDR3 length: 12; V gene: TRBV9; CDR3 protein: ASSADRVGETQY
CDR3 length: 13; V gene: TRBV7-6; CDR3 protein: ASSPSPGGGETQY
CDR3 length: 13; V gene: TRBV5-1; CDR3 protein: ASSFSDRGRVEQF
CDR3 length: 13; V gene: TRBV28; CDR3 protein: ASSSSGTGLYEQY
CDR3 length: 9; V gene: TRBV29-1; CDR3 protein: SVGQGYGYT
CDR3 length: 10; V gene: TRBV28; CDR3 protein: ASSTGNTEAF
CDR3 length: 11; V gene: TRBV6-5; CDR3 protein: ASRTGTNEKLF
CDR3 length: 11; V gene: TRBV6-5; CDR3 protein: ASSFGTGTEQY
CDR3 length: 10; V gene: TRBV30; CDR3 protein: AWGQANTEAF
CDR3 length: 14; V gene: TRBV7-9; CDR3 protein: ASSARGGAGTDTQY
CDR3 length: 11; V gene: TRBV5-1; CDR3 protein: ASSSTGSAEAF
CDR3 length: 13; V gene: TRBV3-1/TRBV3-2; CDR3 protein: ASSQNALGMETQY
CDR3 length: 14; V gene: TRBV7-9; CDR3 protein: ASSTNRGHTNEKLF
CDR3 length: 12; V gene: TRBV27; CDR3 protein: ASSPRTGERGYT
CDR3 length: 11; V gene: TRBV5-6; CDR3 protein: ASSLGTPYEQY
CDR3 length: 13; V gene: TRBV18; CDR3 protein: ASSLLSRSLYEQY
CDR3 length: 13; V gene: TRBV6-1; CDR3 protein: ASSEAIGTGYEQY
CDR3 length: 12; V gene: TRBV10-3; CDR3 protein: AISAGGRDEKLF
CDR3 length: 12; V gene: TRBV6-2/TRBV6-3; CDR3 protein: ASSYREPDQPQH
CDR3 length: 13; V gene: TRBV25-1; CDR3 protein: ASSDRGGWGEKLF
CDR3 length: 16; V gene: TRBV7-9; CDR3 protein: ASSLGSGGAPTNEKLF
CDR3 length: 15; V gene: TRBV19; CDR3 protein: ASSIRAQWGLYNEQF
CDR3 length: 12; V gene: TRBV2; CDR3 protein: ASRTDRSKYEQY
CDR3 length: 11; V gene: TRBV1; CDR3 protein: TSSLSPNEKLF
CDR3 length: 13; V gene: TRBV5-6; CDR3 protein: ASSLGDRDNQPQH
CDR3 length: 13; V gene: TRBV15; CDR3 protein: ATSRGQGAVTEAF
CDR3 length: 10; V gene: TRBV19; CDR3 protein: ASSFRNQPQH
CDR3 length: 14; V gene: TRBV24-1; CDR3 protein: ATSDMGQSAYNEQF
CDR3 length: 13; V gene: TRBV3-1/TRBV3-2; CDR3 protein: ASSQGVADSYEQY
CDR3 length: 12; V gene: TRBV9; CDR3 protein: ASSPIALSTEAF
CDR3 length: 13; V gene: TRBV7-2; CDR3 protein: ASSLIGTGNYGYT
CDR3 length: 14; V gene: TRBV29-1; CDR3 protein: SVEGRNPSGANVLT
CDR3 length: 12; V gene: TRBV4-2; CDR3 protein: ASSRGLGEETQY
CDR3 length: 11; V gene: TRBV5-6; CDR3 protein: ASSAQRDQPQH
CDR3 length: 12; V gene: TRBV19; CDR3 protein: ASSIPQGLYGYT
CDR3 length: 10; V gene: TRBV29-1; CDR3 protein: SAARLNTEAF
CDR3 length: 13; V gene: TRBV5-5; CDR3 protein: ASSSLTGILNEQF
CDR3 length: 12; V gene: TRBV10-3; CDR3 protein: AISEPGLADTQY
CDR3 length: 13; V gene: TRBV6-5; CDR3 protein: ASSQQQGVKETQY
CDR3 length: 10; V gene: TRBV29-1; CDR3 protein: SVVVTGNTIY
CDR3 length: 14; V gene: TRBV9; CDR3 protein: ASSVDAPEGADTQY
CDR3 length: 12; V gene: TRBV6-5; CDR3 protein: ASSYGTGGAGYT
CDR3 length: 9; V gene: TRBV6-6; CDR3 protein: ASGAAYGYT
CDR3 length: 11; V gene: TRBV12-3/TRBV12-4; CDR3 protein: ASSLGTGVGYT
CDR3 length: 11; V gene: TRBV3-1/TRBV3-2; CDR3 protein: ASSPGSVYEQF
CDR3 length: 11; V gene: TRBV19; CDR3 protein: ASSIGTNTEAF
CDR3 length: 14; V gene: TRBV3-1/TRBV3-2; CDR3 protein: ASSQTSGGGGETQY
CDR3 length: 13; V gene: TRBV6-1; CDR3 protein: ASSEIGTGFYEQY
CDR3 length: 11; V gene: TRBV6-1; CDR3 protein: ASSEGTVDEQF